The 14 T cell receptor beta chains given below trace back to one sample, sequenced in a study of PD-L1 blockade in urothelial cancer. Produced via immunoSEQ multiplex PCR; TCRdb's table is partial and in-frame only. The top ten clones hold less than 4.5% of a sample with 90,000 to 130,000 clones, 75% to 95% of them seen once. Time point specified: peripheral blood 6 weeks after treatment start. Source: PBMCs, taken around atezolizumab (anti-PD-L1) treatment. All receptors derive from a man between 60 and 70 years old with urothelial cancer.

The chain's CDR3 is CASSLRRAAWAETQYF. As DNA, the CDR3 is TGTGCCAGCAGTTTAAGGCGGGCGGCTTGGGCCGAGACCCAGTACTTC. The chain recombines TRBV27 with TRBJ2-5; TRBD2 is a possible D gene (5 bases). This CDR3 spans 16 amino acids. Germline CDR1 and CDR2: MNHEY and SMNVEV (reference sequence). The ends were cut back, 2 bases at V and 5 bases at J, with 18 bases in the middle.

V gene TRBV6-1 combines with J gene TRBJ2-7, with a possible D match to TRBD1 (5 bases). The V end was cut by 8 bases, the J end by 3 bases, with 11 bases between. The CDR3 is 12 amino acids. Per germline, CDR1 MNHNS and CDR2 SASEGT. This chain's CDR3 is CASARGNYEQYF. DNA for the CDR3: TGTGCCAGCGCAAGGGGAAACTACGAGCAGTACTTC.

V gene TRBV10-3 combines with J gene TRBJ1-2; the match to TRBD1 covers 9 bases. The germline V gene encodes CDR1 ENHRY and CDR2 SYGVKD. J was trimmed by 1 base and V by 8 bases; bases with no gene match: 14. This CDR3 spans 17 amino acids. The CDR3 loop reads CAIVPDRGGPGNYGYTF. CDR3 coding DNA: TGTGCCATCGTGCCTGACAGGGGGGGACCGGGTAACTATGGCTACACCTTC.

The gene calls are TRBV9 and TRBJ2-3; possibly TRBD2 for D (5 bases). This CDR3 spans 14 amino acids. The germline gives CDR1 SGDLS, CDR2 YYNGEE. Trimming pared 0 bases from V and 4 bases from J, leaving 9 bases between. The CDR3 bases are TGTGCCAGCAGCGTAGATTTCGGGGCAGATACGCAGTATTTT. Amino acid sequence: CASSVDFGADTQYF.

CDR3 sequence (DNA): TGTGCCAGCAGCTTAGAATACCAGGGGCGGGTGAAAAACATTCAGTACTTC. Protein: CASSLEYQGRVKNIQYF. The chain uses TRBV7-8 and TRBJ2-4; TRBD1 might be the D (6 bases). Trimming removed 1 base from V and 4 bases from J, with 17 bases in between. The length of the CDR3 is 17 residues. Looked up from germline, CDR1 is SGHVS and CDR2 is FQNEAQ.

This sequence joins TRBV19 and TRBJ1-2; D might be TRBD1 (6 bases). The germline CDR1 and CDR2 sequences are LNHDA and SQIVND (reference sequence). The CDR3 contains 15 residues. V lost 4 bases, J lost 5 bases, and 17 bases lay in between. The CDR3 sequence: CASSTGAMMGYGYTF. The CDR3 coding sequence is TGTGCCAGTAGTACAGGGGCAATGATGGGGTATGGCTACACCTTC.

This rearrangement joins TRBV10-3 to TRBJ1-3; 9 positions agree with TRBD1. Germline loops: CDR1 ENHRY, CDR2 SYGVKD. The CDR3 runs to 17 residues. V was pared by 10 bases and J by 4 bases, with 17 bases of the junction left unmatched. The CDR3 is CASTTGGGQRSGNTIYF. DNA for the CDR3: TGTGCCAGCACCACAGGGGGCGGCCAACGATCCGGAAACACCATATATTTT.

V gene TRBV29-1 combines with J gene TRBJ1-2; D remains unclear. The germline gives CDR1 SQVTM, CDR2 ANQGSEA. Trimming removed 7 bases from V and 12 bases from J, with 21 bases in between. The CDR3 length is 12 residues. CDR3 residues: CSARNASGEHTF. As DNA, the CDR3 is TGCAGCGCCCGAAATGCCTCGGGTGAACACACCTTC.

V is TRBV7-2 and J is TRBJ1-6, with D tentatively TRBD1 (5 bases). The CDR3 spans 16 residues. V was clipped by 5 bases and J by 0 bases, with 11 bases between them. Germline-derived CDR1 and CDR2 are SGHTA and FQGNSA. The CDR3 loop is CASSERQSSYNSPLHF. CDR3 DNA sequence: TGTGCCAGCAGCGAACGACAGAGCTCCTATAATTCACCCCTCCACTTT.

The V gene is TRBV27, the J gene TRBJ1-1, with 7 bases lining up with TRBD1. This CDR3 is built from 13 residues. V trimming: 5 bases; J trimming: 1 base; junction bases outside the gene matches: 1. Germline V gene sequence: CDR1 MNHEY, CDR2 SMNVEV (reference sequence). The CDR3 reads CASSRQGNTEAFF. The CDR3 bases are TGTGCCAGCAGTAGACAGGGGAACACTGAAGCTTTCTTT.

This chain joins TRBV7-2 and TRBJ2-1, with a possible D match to TRBD1 (5 bases). Germline V gene lookup returns CDR1 SGHTA and CDR2 FQGNSA. V dropped 5 bases and J dropped 0 bases, with 11 bases sitting between them. The CDR3 runs 15 residues. The CDR3 DNA follows: TGTGCCAGCAGCCGGACATATGACTCCTACAATGAGCAGTTCTTC. Amino acids: CASSRTYDSYNEQFF.

This chain uses TRBV5-5 with TRBJ2-2; D may be TRBD1 (6 bases). The V gene lost 4 bases and the J gene lost 3 bases, with 10 bases spanning the gap. CDR1 SGHKS and CDR2 YYEKEE come from the germline V gene (reference sequence). This CDR3 contains 14 residues. The CDR3: CASSVWGHTGELFF. CDR3 DNA sequence: TGTGCCAGCAGCGTTTGGGGGCACACCGGGGAGCTGTTTTTT.

The chain joins TRBV5-1 to TRBJ2-7; TRBD2 agrees at 9 bases. Germline V CDR1 and CDR2: SGHRS, YFSETQ. The junction had 6 bases not matched to a gene; V was cut back by 5 bases and J by 0 bases. The length of the CDR3 is 15 residues. The CDR3 here is CASRALAGTSYEQYF. For the CDR3, the DNA is TGCGCCAGCAGAGCGCTAGCGGGAACCTCCTACGAGCAGTACTTC.

This clone has just one count. The rearrangement uses TRBV7-2 and TRBJ2-3; no definite D call. The CDR3 has 16 amino acids. V dropped 1 base and J dropped 5 bases, with 16 bases sitting between them. The germline gives CDR1 SGHTA, CDR2 FQGNSA. CDR3 protein: CASSLVGVSAGDTQYF. CDR3 nucleotides: TGTGCCAGCAGCTTAGTAGGTGTCTCCGCAGGAGATACGCAGTATTTT.